This TCR beta chain was captured in a study of vaccination and CD4 T cells after COVID-19. The overall study: Stimulation used overlapping spike peptides from SARS-CoV-2, HCoV-NL63, HCoV-OC43 and HCoV-229E. Study-level results: Nearly all convalescent vaccine-specific clones, 304 of 307, recognized only SARS-CoV-2 spike.

Treatment here: 10-day PBMC culture with coronavirus spike peptide pools or control peptides (ViraFEST assay). At the Johns Hopkins FTIC core, DNA taken from cultured CD4+ T cells was sequenced by way of the Oncomine TCR Beta short-read assay. TCRdb analysed the PCR reads with MiXCR anew, one entry per CDR3 protein. Here the sample spans approximately 8,700 distinct CDR3 sequences, around two thirds being singletons. V lost 6 bases and J lost 3; bases outside the gene matches: 10. The CDR3 is 16 residues long. Germline CDR1 is MNHEY and CDR2 is SMNVEV (reference sequence). This clonotype was observed a few times. Its specificity is unknown.

The receptor was derived from a human donor who had recovered from COVID-19. Sequencing was done on a sample of CD4+ T cells from blood, cultured in vitro. The J gene is TRBJ1-5, the V gene TRBV27; TRBD1 agrees at 8 bases. In DNA form, the CDR3 reads TGTGCCAGCAGCCGGGTCGGGACAGGAGCCAATCAGCCCCAGCATTTT. Encoded protein: CASSRVGTGANQPQHF.